This T cell receptor (beta chain) was found in a study of identical twins. Whole-study findings and limits: Where beta out-of-frame sequences were concerned, excess twin sharing was weaker.

The CDR3 runs 15 residues. Trimming removed 4 bases from V and 6 bases from J, with 19 bases in between. The germline CDR1 and CDR2 sequences are SGHRS and YFSETQ. TCRdb re-called the 5' RACE reads with MiXCR, one entry per CDR3 protein. The table lists fewer than 500,000 distinct CDR3 sequences, 24% of them singletons. A note on this clonotype: The antigen is not known.

The sample was also reused in another study, on T cells expressing NK-cell markers. That paper adds: Restriction of sorting to alpha-beta TCR T cells was accomplished in several experiments using an anti-gamma-delta TCR antibody. The study found these clonotypes also leading the CD3+CD56-NKG2C+ fraction in a few donors.

This sequence joins TRBV5-1 and TRBJ2-5; D tentatively reads TRBD1 or TRBD2 (6 bases each). The receptor's source is a woman in her late teens or twenties in good health. The sample taken for sequencing was CD4+ T cells sorted from blood. The CDR3, as DNA: TGCGCCAGCAGCGGCGGGATGGGGGCCCGAAAGACCCAGTACTTC. As protein: CASSGGMGARKTQYF.